These 30 T cell receptor beta chains share one sample of origin, sequenced in a study of T cells after somatic rescue of genetic block. The assay was immunoSEQ multiplex PCR, and TCRdb's table has in-frame clones only and misses some. This sample carries about 67,000 clones, 92% of them seen once, and the ten largest clones take approximately 3%. Sequenced sample: peripheral blood mononuclear cells (PBMCs). The receptors were gathered from a middle-aged man.

V and J are TRBV4-1 and TRBJ1-5, with D perhaps matching TRBD1 (6 bases). From germline, CDR1 is MGHRA and CDR2 YSYEKL. The CDR3 totals 16 residues. V was trimmed by 1 base and J by 6 bases, leaving 16 bases between them. CDR3 region: CASSQGSRGTGQPQHF. The DNA of the CDR3 is TGCGCCAGCAGCCAAGGGAGTAGGGGGACGGGTCAGCCCCAGCATTTT.

This chain links TRBV2 with TRBJ1-2, with a tentative D call TRBD1 (6 bases). Germline lookup yields CDR1 SNHLY and CDR2 FYNNEI. The CDR3 runs 19 residues. Deletions cut 6 bases from V and 4 bases from J, with 30 bases between. CDR3 protein: CASRIEVGQGGQRSYGYTF. CDR3 sequence (DNA): TGTGCCAGCAGGATAGAAGTGGGCCAAGGGGGGCAACGGAGCTATGGCTACACCTTC.

The V and J genes are TRBV10-3 and TRBJ1-1, with D unclear. Trimming removed 3 bases at V and 0 bases at J, with 5 bases between. The CDR3 is made up of 13 amino acids. Germline CDR1 is ENHRY and CDR2 is SYGVKD. CDR3 nucleotide sequence: TGTGCCATCAGTGAAAAAGTGAACACTGAAGCTTTCTTT. Translated: CAISEKVNTEAFF.

This clone was seen just once. The chain recombines TRBV30 with TRBJ2-2, with a weak D call TRBD1 (6 bases). The germline V and J ends were trimmed by 1 base and 13 bases, with 16 bases remaining between them. The CDR3 is 13 residues long. Germline V CDR1 and CDR2: GTSNPN, SVGIG (reference sequence). CDR3: CAWSAGTSGRLFF. For the CDR3, the DNA is TGTGCCTGGAGTGCCGGGACATCGGGAAGGCTGTTTTTT.

This chain links TRBV4-1 with TRBJ2-5; TRBD2 is a possible D gene (5 bases). Germline V gene sequence: CDR1 MGHRA, CDR2 YSYEKL. V dropped 4 bases and J dropped 7 bases, with 13 bases sitting between them. The CDR3 loop spans 13 amino acids. The CDR3 loop reads CASSPSSLGTQYF. CDR3 nucleotides: TGCGCCAGCAGCCCCTCTAGCTTAGGGACCCAGTACTTC.

This clone was counted a single time. The chain recombines TRBV6-1 with TRBJ1-1; a weak D match, TRBD1 (5 bases). With 0 bases removed from V and 5 bases from J, the gap between germline ends came to 13 bases. The CDR3 is made up of 15 amino acids. The germline V gene encodes CDR1 MNHNS and CDR2 SASEGT. Here the CDR3 DNA reads TGTGCCAGCAGTGAAGCCCAATTCAGGGTTACTGAAGCTTTCTTT. Protein product: CASSEAQFRVTEAFF.

This sequence joins TRBV19 and TRBJ2-1; 8 bases agree with TRBD2. CDR1 and CDR2 from the germline V gene are LNHDA and SQIVND (reference sequence). The CDR3 is 15 amino acids. The trim removed 5 bases at V and 5 bases at J, leaving 8 bases unmatched. This CDR3 reads CASSPGGGRDNEQFF. CDR3 nucleotides: TGTGCCAGTAGTCCCGGGGGGGGTAGGGACAATGAGCAGTTCTTC.

The V gene is TRBV5-1, the J gene TRBJ2-7; TRBD1 aligns across 7 bases. V was pared by 0 bases and J by 4 bases, with 10 bases of the junction left unmatched. Per germline, CDR1 SGHRS and CDR2 YFSETQ. This CDR3 is 16 amino acids long. CDR3 in amino acids: CASSLVGTGENYEQYF. In nucleotides, the CDR3 is TGCGCCAGCAGCTTGGTCGGAACAGGGGAGAATTACGAGCAGTACTTC.

This sequence joins TRBV5-6 and TRBJ2-3; 8 bases are shared with TRBD1. Trimming at V came to 2 bases and at J to 6 bases, leaving 5 bases not matched to a gene. CDR3 length: 14 amino acids. CDR1 SGHDT and CDR2 YYEEEE come from the germline V gene. CDR3 in amino acids: CASSFADRADTQYF. The CDR3, as DNA: TGTGCCAGCAGCTTCGCGGACAGGGCGGATACGCAGTATTTT.

The chain employs TRBV5-8 and TRBJ1-6; D not resolved. CDR1 SGHTS and CDR2 YDEGEE come from the germline V gene. This CDR3 has 13 amino acids. V was pared by 0 bases and J by 8 bases, with 6 bases between. The DNA of the CDR3 is TGTGCCAGCAGCTTGGGAATGGATTCACCCCTCCACTTT. This sequence encodes CASSLGMDSPLHF.

This chain uses TRBV23-1 with TRBJ1-2, with D unresolved. TRBV23-1 is identified as an open reading frame with a role that is uncertain. CDR3 length: 13 residues. For the CDR3, the DNA is TGCGCTGCCTCCAGGCGAACTAACTATGGCTACACCTTC. Its protein is CAASRRTNYGYTF.

This clone was seen just once. V is TRBV19 and J is TRBJ1-5, with 11 bases lining up with TRBD1. The CDR3 is 14 amino acids. Germline V gene lookup returns CDR1 LNHDA and CDR2 SQIVND (reference sequence). The trim removed 4 bases at V and 8 bases at J, leaving 4 bases unmatched. CDR3 sequence reads: CASSTGTGGEPQHF. Here the CDR3 DNA reads TGTGCCAGTAGTACGGGGACAGGGGGTGAGCCCCAGCATTTT.

The gene calls are TRBV5-1 and TRBJ2-1, with TRBD1 matching 9 bases. CDR1 and CDR2 (germline): SGHRS, YFSETQ. The CDR3 extends over 15 amino acids. The trim removed 5 bases at V and 3 bases at J, leaving 6 bases unmatched. CDR3 sequence reads: CASSSRGQGYNEQFF. The CDR3 DNA reads as TGCGCCAGCAGTTCTCGGGGACAGGGCTACAATGAGCAGTTCTTC.

V and J are TRBV4-1 and TRBJ2-1, with 9 bases matching TRBD1. Germline V gene data show CDR1 as MGHRA and CDR2 as YSYEKL. With 4 bases clipped from V and 8 bases from J, the junction kept 12 bases outside the gene matches. This CDR3 spans 16 amino acids. The CDR3 spells CASSLKPGQGMDEQFF. The CDR3 DNA reads TGCGCCAGCAGCCTCAAACCGGGACAGGGTATGGATGAGCAGTTCTTC.

This clone has only one observation. J is TRBJ2-1 and V is TRBV9; either TRBD1 or TRBD2 may fit D (5 bases each). The germline V gene has CDR1 SGDLS and CDR2 YYNGEE. CDR3 length: 15 residues. V dropped 0 bases and J dropped 4 bases, with 11 bases sitting between them. The CDR3 loop reads CASSVASQGYNEQFF. The CDR3 DNA reads TGTGCCAGCAGCGTAGCTAGCCAGGGTTACAATGAGCAGTTCTTC.

The genes are TRBV28 and TRBJ2-3, with TRBD1 matching 10 bases. The germline V gene has CDR1 MDHEN and CDR2 SYDVKM. The ends lost 2 bases at V and 4 bases at J; junction bases unmatched: 3. The CDR3 totals 15 residues. The CDR3 coding sequence is TGTGCCAGCAGTTTAGACAGGGGGCGCGCAGATACGCAGTATTTT. Translation gives CASSLDRGRADTQYF.

The chain uses TRBV7-9 and TRBJ2-1; the match to TRBD1 covers 7 bases. Germline V gives CDR1 SEHNR, CDR2 FQNEAQ (reference sequence). With V trimmed by 11 bases and J by 3 bases, 13 bases remained unmatched. CDR3 length equals 15 residues. The CDR3 DNA reads as TGTGCCCCCGACAGGGCCCCGGCAAGCTACAATGAGCAGTTCTTC. Residues: CAPDRAPASYNEQFF.

The chain links TRBV19 to TRBJ2-7; 8 bases map to TRBD2. J was trimmed by 4 bases and V by 3 bases; bases with no gene match: 5. CDR1 LNHDA and CDR2 SQIVND come from the germline V gene (reference sequence). This CDR3 region has 14 residues. The CDR3 here is CASSMSTSGYEQYF. CDR3 bases: TGTGCCAGTAGTATGAGCACTAGCGGATACGAGCAGTACTTC.

This rearrangement joins TRBV6-1 to TRBJ1-4; 7 positions agree with TRBD1. The CDR3 spans 14 residues. Looked up from germline, CDR1 is MNHNS and CDR2 is SASEGT. The V segment lost 2 bases and the J segment 5 bases; nucleotides outside the gene matches: 2. The CDR3 here is CASSELQGNEKLFF. Written as DNA, the CDR3 is TGTGCCAGCAGTGAACTACAGGGGAATGAAAAACTGTTTTTT.

The chain joins TRBV6-5 to TRBJ1-5; 9 bases agree with TRBD1. Germline lookup yields CDR1 MNHEY and CDR2 SVGAGI. The ends lost 8 bases at V and 3 bases at J; junction bases unmatched: 2. CDR3 length equals 13 residues. The CDR3 DNA is TGTGCCAGCCGGGACAGGGTCAATCAGCCCCAGCATTTT. Residues: CASRDRVNQPQHF.

The gene calls are TRBV11-2 and TRBJ2-5, with 7 positions matching TRBD2. Germline CDR1 is SGHAT and CDR2 is FQNNGV. The CDR3 has 17 residues. V dropped 1 base and J dropped 5; count of bases not matched to a gene: 13. Here the CDR3 DNA reads TGTGCCAGCAGCTTAGGAAATCGCCGGGAGGTGGTGGAGACCCAGTACTTC. This gives the protein CASSLGNRREVVETQYF. Full variable domain (missing parts from reference TRBV11-2 and TRBJ2-5): EAGVAQSPRYKIIEKRQSVAFWCNPISGHATLYWYQQILGQGPKLLIQFQNNGVVDDSQLPKDRFSAERLKGVDSTLKIQPAKLEDSAVYLCASSLGNRREVVETQYFGPGTRLLVL.

The chain carries TRBV7-2 and TRBJ2-2; no firm D call. This CDR3 is 15 amino acids long. The V end was cut by 7 bases, the J end by 0 bases, with 12 bases between. Germline-derived CDR1 and CDR2 are SGHTA and FQGNSA. The CDR3 region is CASIPPNSNTGELFF. The DNA of the CDR3 is TGTGCCAGCATCCCCCCGAACTCGAACACCGGGGAGCTGTTTTTT. Combining the CDR3 with reference TRBV7-2 and TRBJ2-2 gives the whole variable domain GAGVSQSPSNKVTEKGKDVELRCDPISGHTALYWYRQSLGQGLEFLIYFQGNSAPDKSGLPSDRFSAERTGGSVSTLTIQRTQQEDSAVYLCASIPPNSNTGELFFGEGSRLTVL.

This chain joins TRBV27 and TRBJ2-7; TRBD1 matches 10 bases. Germline V CDR1 and CDR2: MNHEY, SMNVEV (reference sequence). Trimming removed 7 bases from V and 4 bases from J; junction bases left unmatched: 13. The CDR3 extends over 16 amino acids. The chain's CDR3 is CASKSGGTGVSYEQYF. CDR3 nucleotide sequence: TGTGCCAGCAAATCCGGCGGGACAGGGGTTAGTTACGAGCAGTACTTC.

The rearrangement joins TRBV12-2 to TRBJ1-1. TRBV12-2 is a listed pseudogene. CDR3 length: 14 residues. The chain's CDR3 is CASRKGRANTEAFF. In DNA form, the CDR3 reads TGTGCAAGTCGCAAGGGACGGGCAAACACTGAAGCTTTCTTT.

V usage is TRBV14 and J usage is TRBJ1-2; no clear D gene. The V gene lost 0 bases and the J gene lost 4 bases, with 3 bases spanning the gap. This CDR3 has 12 residues. Germline V gives CDR1 SGHDN, CDR2 FVKESK. The CDR3 DNA sequence: TGTGCCAGCAGCCAAGATGGCTATGGCTACACCTTC. It encodes CASSQDGYGYTF.

The CDR3 is CASSLEGGSRTIQYF. The CDR3 region has the DNA TGTGCCAGCAGCCTCGAAGGGGGCTCGAGAACCATTCAGTACTTC. The chain couples TRBV7-6 to TRBJ2-4; 7 bases fit TRBD1. CDR1 and CDR2 (germline): SGHVS, FNYEAQ. CDR3 length: 15 residues. Losses at the gene ends were 5 bases for V and 9 bases for J; bases not matched to a gene: 13.

The chain combines TRBV28 with TRBJ2-5; 11 bases are shared with TRBD1. Germline CDR1 reads MDHEN; CDR2 reads SYDVKM. The CDR3 runs 15 residues. V trimming: 2 bases; J trimming: 1 base; junction bases outside the gene matches: 0. CDR3: CASSLGTGGQETQYF. Here the CDR3 DNA reads TGTGCCAGCAGTTTAGGGACAGGGGGCCAAGAGACCCAGTACTTC.

The chain couples TRBV28 to TRBJ2-7; D might be TRBD1 or TRBD2, each matching 5 bases. In germline, CDR1 is MDHEN, CDR2 SYDVKM. Trimming cost V 7 bases and J 3 bases, with 22 bases left between them. The CDR3 is made up of 16 amino acids. Here the CDR3 reads CASIPRFWGKGYEQYF. The DNA of the CDR3 is TGTGCCAGCATCCCACGTTTCTGGGGGAAGGGCTACGAGCAGTACTTC.

The genes are TRBV28 and TRBJ2-7; 7 nucleotides align to TRBD2. There are 15 residues in the CDR3. The germline CDR1 and CDR2 sequences are MDHEN and SYDVKM. With V trimmed by 3 bases and J by 2 bases, 7 bases remained unmatched. CDR3 region: CASSFSTAGTYEQYF. The CDR3 DNA follows: TGTGCCAGCAGTTTTAGTACAGCGGGGACCTACGAGCAGTACTTC.

The rearrangement uses TRBV6-5 and TRBJ2-7; 10 bases are a match to TRBD2. CDR1 and CDR2 from the germline V gene are MNHEY and SVGAGI. The CDR3 has 15 amino acids. With V trimmed by 3 bases and J by 2 bases, 4 bases remained unmatched. The CDR3 region has the DNA TGTGCCAGCAGTTATACTAGCGGGGCAACCTACGAGCAGTACTTC. Its translation: CASSYTSGATYEQYF.